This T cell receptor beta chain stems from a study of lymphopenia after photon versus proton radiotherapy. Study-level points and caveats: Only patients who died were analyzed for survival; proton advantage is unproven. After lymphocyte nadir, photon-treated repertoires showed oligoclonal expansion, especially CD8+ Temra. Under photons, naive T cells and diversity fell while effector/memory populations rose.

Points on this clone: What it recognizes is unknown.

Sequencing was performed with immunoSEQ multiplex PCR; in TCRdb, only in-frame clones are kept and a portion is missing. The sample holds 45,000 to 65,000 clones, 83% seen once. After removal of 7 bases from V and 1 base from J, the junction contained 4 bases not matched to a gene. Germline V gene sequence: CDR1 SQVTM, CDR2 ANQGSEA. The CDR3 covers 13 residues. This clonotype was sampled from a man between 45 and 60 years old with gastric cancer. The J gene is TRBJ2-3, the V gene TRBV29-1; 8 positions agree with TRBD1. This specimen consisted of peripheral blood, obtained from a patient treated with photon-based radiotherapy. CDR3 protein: CSADRVGTDTQYF. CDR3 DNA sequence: TGCAGCGCGGACAGGGTCGGCACAGATACGCAGTATTTT.